This passage covers 6 T cell receptor beta chains from one sample sequenced in a study of T cell repertoires in cytomegalovirus infection. Their antigen targets remain unknown. MiXCR was run by TCRdb on the reads, yielding one entry per CDR3 protein. The data contain approximately 990,000 distinct CDR3 sequences, about a third of them singletons. The starting material was cultured CD8+ T cells from PBMCs, obtained from culture after CMV antigen stimulation. These receptors were collected from a human donor in good health (CMV status not recorded). Some clones in this sample may be carry-over from other donors' samples.

This clonotype showed up just a few times. The CDR3 coding sequence is TGTGCCACCACTTGGGGGGACTTTAACTATGGCTACACCTTC. It codes for CATTWGDFNYGYTF. V usage is TRBV6-6 and J usage is TRBJ1-2, with a tentative D call TRBD1 (5 bases). Germline V gene lookup returns CDR1 MNHNY and CDR2 SVGAGI (reference sequence). This CDR3 has 14 residues. Trimming removed 10 bases from V and 1 base from J, with 16 bases in between.

V is TRBV6-6 and J is TRBJ2-7; 8 nucleotides line up with TRBD2. CDR3 length: 15 amino acids. Germline values: CDR1 MNHNY, CDR2 SVGAGI (reference sequence). Unmatched junction bases numbered 9, after V lost 4 bases and J lost 4 bases. The CDR3 DNA reads TGTGCCAGCAGTTCGGAGCGGGGGCCCCTTTACGAGCAGTACGTC. This gives the protein CASSSERGPLYEQYV.

This clonotype was detected only a few times. V gene TRBV4-2 combines with J gene TRBJ1-1; 7 nucleotides agree with TRBD1. Germline-derived CDR1 and CDR2 are LGHNA and YNFKEQ. V gave up 0 bases and J gave up 4 bases; unmatched junction bases: 8. CDR3 length: 16 amino acids. The DNA of the CDR3 is TGTGCCAGCAGCCAAGATGATATAGACAGGGCCACTGAAGCTTTCTTT. This encodes CASSQDDIDRATEAFF.

The chain is built from TRBV10-3 and TRBJ1-3, with D perhaps TRBD1 (6 bases). V lost 2 bases and J lost 8, with 19 bases in between. The germline V gene has CDR1 ENHRY and CDR2 SYGVKD. CDR3 length: 16 amino acids. DNA for the CDR3: TGTGCCATCAGTGAGCGGGTAGGGGGGAGCGACGACACCATATATTTT. As protein: CAISERVGGSDDTIYF.

The chain is built from TRBV20-1 and TRBJ1-6; D not resolved. This CDR3 comprises 13 residues. The germline V and J ends were trimmed by 5 bases and 2 bases, with 7 bases remaining between them. Germline V CDR1 and CDR2: DFQATT, SNEGSKA (reference sequence). The CDR3 loop is CSAPGPYNSPLHF. The CDR3 DNA is TGCAGTGCTCCGGGCCCCTATAATTCACCCCTCCACTTT.

This clonotype came up a few times. The CDR3 DNA reads TGTGCCAGCAGCTTTGCCTCGGGACTCGCGAGCACAGATACGCAGTATTTT. This sequence encodes CASSFASGLASTDTQYF. This chain connects TRBV7-9 to TRBJ2-3; D is perhaps TRBD2 (6 bases). CDR3 size: 17 residues. Germline CDR1 SEHNR, CDR2 FQNEAQ (reference sequence). Trimming pared 3 bases from V and 0 bases from J, leaving 16 bases between. The full variable domain, its missing parts supplied by reference TRBV7-9 and TRBJ2-3, is DTGVSQNPRHKITKRGQNVTFRCDPISEHNRLYWYRQTLGQGPEFLTYFQNEAQLEKSRLLSDRFSAERPKGSFSTLEIQRTEQGDSAMYLCASSFASGLASTDTQYFGPGTRLTVL.